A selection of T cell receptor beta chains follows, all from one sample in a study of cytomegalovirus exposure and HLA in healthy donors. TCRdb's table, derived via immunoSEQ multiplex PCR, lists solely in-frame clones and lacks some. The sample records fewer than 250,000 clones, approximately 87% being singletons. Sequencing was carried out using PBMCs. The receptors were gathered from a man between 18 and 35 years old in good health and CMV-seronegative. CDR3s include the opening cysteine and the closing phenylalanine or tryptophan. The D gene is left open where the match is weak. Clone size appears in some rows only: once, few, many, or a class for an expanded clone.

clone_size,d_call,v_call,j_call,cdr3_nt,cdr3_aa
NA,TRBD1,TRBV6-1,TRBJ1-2,TGTGCCAGCAGTCGTTCGGACAGGGTGGAGGGCTACACCTTC,CASSRSDRVEGYTF
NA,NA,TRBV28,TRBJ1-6,TGTGCCAGCAGCGGCGGGTGGGGACTGGATTCACCCCTCCACTTT,CASSGGWGLDSPLHF
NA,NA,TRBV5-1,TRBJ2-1,TGCGCCAGCAGCCCGCAGGGCAATGAGCAGTTCTTC,CASSPQGNEQFF
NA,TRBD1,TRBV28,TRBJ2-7,TGTGCCAGCAGCCCAATAGACAGGGCCGGCGAGCAGTACTTC,CASSPIDRAGEQYF
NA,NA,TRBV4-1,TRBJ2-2,TGCGCCAGCAGCCAAGTTGGGGGCTACGACACCGGGGAGCTGTTTTTT,CASSQVGGYDTGELFF
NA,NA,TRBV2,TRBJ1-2,TGTGCCAGCGGGGCGGACCATAACTATGGCTACACCTTC,CASGADHNYGYTF
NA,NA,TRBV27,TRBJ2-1,TGTGCCAGCAGTTTAACAGTTCTCAATGAGCAGTTCTTC,CASSLTVLNEQFF
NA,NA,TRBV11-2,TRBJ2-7,TGTGCCAGCAGCTTATCCCCCCGGGACTACGAGCAGTACTTC,CASSLSPRDYEQYF
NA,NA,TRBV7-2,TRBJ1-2,TGTGCCAGCACCCCGGCGCAGGGACTCTATGGCTACACCTTC,CASTPAQGLYGYTF
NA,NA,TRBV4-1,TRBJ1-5,TGCGCCAGCAGCCAAGAAGGGCTCCTACAGGGATTTAGCAATCAGCCCCAGCATTTT,CASSQEGLLQGFSNQPQHF
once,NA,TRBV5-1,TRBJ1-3,TGCGCCAGCAGCTTGACAGCCGCTGGAAACACCATATATTTT,CASSLTAAGNTIYF
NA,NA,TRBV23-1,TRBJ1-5,TGCGCCAGCAGTCAATGGGGAGGGTTTCAGCCCCAGCATTTT,CASSQWGGFQPQHF
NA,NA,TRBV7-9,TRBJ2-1,TGTGCCAGCTCACAGCAGGGGGAGCAGTTCTTC,CASSQQGEQFF
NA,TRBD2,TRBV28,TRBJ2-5,TGTGCCAGCAGTTTGACTAGCGGAAGCCTAGGGACCCAGTACTTC,CASSLTSGSLGTQYF
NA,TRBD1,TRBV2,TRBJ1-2,TGTGCCAGCCGGCGGCAGGGGGTAAACTATGGCTACACCTTC,CASRRQGVNYGYTF
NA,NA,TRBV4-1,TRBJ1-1,TGCGCCAGCAGCCAAGACCCAGGGCAATACACTGAAGCTTTCTTT,CASSQDPGQYTEAFF
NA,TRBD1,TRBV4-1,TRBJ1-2,TGCGCCAGCAGCCAACATCAAACCGGGACAGGGGGTGCCTATGGCTACACCTTC,CASSQHQTGTGGAYGYTF
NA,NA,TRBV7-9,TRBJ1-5,TGTGCCTGCTCAACAGGGCGTAGCAATCAGCCCCAGCATTTT,CACSTGRSNQPQHF
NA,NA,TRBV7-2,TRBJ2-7,TGTGCCAGCAGCCCTCAACAGGGAATACTCTACGAGCAGTACTTC,CASSPQQGILYEQYF
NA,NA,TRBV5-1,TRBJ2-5,TGCGCCAGCAGCTTCCCCGCAGACGGGGAGACCCAGTACTTC,CASSFPADGETQYF
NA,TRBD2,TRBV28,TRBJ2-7,TGTGCCAGCGAGGCGGGAGTGGTCCACGAGCAGTACTTC,CASEAGVVHEQYF
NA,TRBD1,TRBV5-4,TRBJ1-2,TGTGCCAGCAGCTTGGTGGGGACAGGGATATATGGCTACACCTTC,CASSLVGTGIYGYTF
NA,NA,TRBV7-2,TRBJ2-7,TGTGCCAGCAGCCGGGACAAAACCTACGAGCAGTACTTC,CASSRDKTYEQYF
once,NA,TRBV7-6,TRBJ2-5,TGTGCCAGCAGCCTCCAAGAGACCCAGTACTTC,CASSLQETQYF
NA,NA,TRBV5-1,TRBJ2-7,TGCGCCAGCAGCTTGGTTCAGGGGACCTACGAGCAGTACTTC,CASSLVQGTYEQYF
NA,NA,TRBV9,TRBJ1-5,TGTGCCAGCATTTTCGTATATAGCAATCAGCCCCAGCATTTT,CASIFVYSNQPQHF
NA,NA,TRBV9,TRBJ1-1,TGTGCCAGCAGCGTACAGCCGGGGGAGGGCACTGAAGCTTTCTTT,CASSVQPGEGTEAFF
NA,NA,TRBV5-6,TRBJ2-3,TGTGCCAGCAGCCCCGGGACTTCCCCTACGCAGTATTTT,CASSPGTSPTQYF
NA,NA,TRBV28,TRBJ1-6,TGTGCCAGCAGCTGGGGAGTACCAGGGGATTCACCCCTCCACTTT,CASSWGVPGDSPLHF